Following are 29 T cell receptor beta chains from one sample sequenced in a study of shared clonotypes between healthy human individuals. Method: immunoSEQ multiplex PCR; TCRdb's copy keeps in-frame clones and lacks some. The sample includes under 850,000 clones, over 60% of them seen just once. Specimen: memory CD4+ T cells sorted from blood. Subset meaning: CD45RA-negative fraction. These receptors came from a woman in her 30s in good health.

The CDR3 region is CASSPWGQGDNEQFF. Written as DNA, the CDR3 is TGTGCCAGCAGTCCGTGGGGGCAGGGGGACAATGAGCAGTTCTTC. This chain connects TRBV27 to TRBJ2-1; 7 bases align to TRBD1. Germline assignment: CDR1 MNHEY and CDR2 SMNVEV (reference sequence). Trimming removed 5 bases from V and 5 bases from J; junction bases left unmatched: 9. The CDR3 length is 15 residues.

The CDR3 loop reads CASNKLQNTEAFF. The CDR3 bases are TGTGCCAGCAATAAACTACAGAACACTGAAGCTTTCTTT. This chain joins TRBV2 and TRBJ1-1; D gene ambiguous. CDR1 and CDR2 (germline): SNHLY, FYNNEI. V was cut by 7 bases and J by 1 base, with 10 bases left in between. The CDR3 contains 13 residues.

The chain is built from TRBV18 and TRBJ2-1, with TRBD2 matching 11 bases. CDR3 length equals 15 residues. The V gene's germline CDR1 is KGHSH and CDR2 LQKENI. J gave up 4 bases and V 4 bases, and 3 bases lay outside the gene matches. The CDR3 DNA reads TGTGCCAGCTCACTGGGGACTAGCGGTTACAATGAGCAGTTCTTC. It specifies CASSLGTSGYNEQFF.

A note on this clone: Within the sample, other DNA sequences also encode this same CDR3. This chain connects TRBV28 to TRBJ1-3; no reliable D call. The CDR3 totals 14 residues. V was cut by 1 base and J by 1 base, with 5 bases left in between. Germline CDR1 MDHEN, CDR2 SYDVKM. CDR3: CASSLSGSGNTIYF. CDR3 coding DNA: TGTGCCAGCAGTTTATCGGGGTCTGGAAACACCATATATTTT. The variable domain in full, completed from reference TRBV28 and TRBJ1-3, reads DVKVTQSSRYLVKRTGEKVFLECVQDMDHENMFWYRQDPGLGLRLIYFSYDVKMKEKGDIPEGYSVSREKKERFSLILESASTNQTSMYLCASSLSGSGNTIYFGEGSWLTVV.

In this sample, this clone turned up once. The rearrangement joins TRBV30 to TRBJ2-7; 8 nucleotides agree with TRBD1. The V segment lost 0 bases and the J segment 6 bases; nucleotides outside the gene matches: 4. Germline V gene sequence: CDR1 GTSNPN, CDR2 SVGIG (reference sequence). This CDR3 region has 13 residues. The CDR3 loop reads CAWSVDRGLEQYF. CDR3 DNA: TGTGCCTGGAGTGTTGACAGGGGACTCGAGCAGTACTTC.

The chain recombines TRBV4-1 with TRBJ2-7; possible D gene TRBD2, 6 bases. V was clipped by 2 bases and J by 6 bases, with 20 bases between them. The CDR3 sequence is 16 residues long. Germline CDR1 MGHRA, CDR2 YSYEKL. This CDR3 is CASSQRTWAEGSEQYF. The CDR3 nucleotides are TGCGCCAGCAGCCAAAGGACCTGGGCGGAGGGGAGCGAGCAGTACTTC.

This clone was recorded only once. The chain carries TRBV15 and TRBJ2-7; 12 bases align to TRBD1. Germline trimming cut 2 bases from V and 9 bases from J; bases unmatched to any gene: 8. The CDR3 extends over 15 amino acids. Germline CDR1 reads LNHNV; CDR2 reads YYDKDF (reference sequence). CDR3 amino acids: CATSRPGQGAEGQYF. In DNA, the CDR3 is TGTGCCACCAGCAGACCGGGACAGGGGGCCGAGGGGCAGTACTTC. Full variable domain (rest looked up from reference TRBV15 and TRBJ2-7): DAMVIQNPRYQVTQFGKPVTLSCSQTLNHNVMYWYQQKSSQAPKLLFHYYDKDFNNEADTPDNFQSRRPNTSFCFLDIRSPGLGDTAMYLCATSRPGQGAEGQYFGPGTRLTVT.

The genes are TRBV7-2 and TRBJ2-1; 9 nucleotides align to TRBD1. The CDR3 consists of 15 residues. From germline, CDR1 is SGHTA and CDR2 FQGNSA. V lost 1 base and J lost 6; bases outside the gene matches: 4. The CDR3 DNA reads as TGTGCCAGCAGCTTAGGACAGGGGGGATCCAATGAGCAGTTCTTC. It translates to CASSLGQGGSNEQFF.

This clone was recorded many times. The V and J genes are TRBV7-2 and TRBJ2-1; 11 positions agree with TRBD2. J lost 7 bases, V lost 0 bases, and 11 bases had no gene match. The CDR3 contains 18 residues. Germline V lookup: CDR1 SGHTA, CDR2 FQGNSA. CDR3 sequence (DNA): TGTGCCAGCAGCTTAGCCTTGGTAGCGGGAGGGCCGGGTAATGAGCAGTTCTTC. It yields the protein CASSLALVAGGPGNEQFF. Full variable domain (outside the CDR3, taken from reference TRBV7-2 and TRBJ2-1): GAGVSQSPSNKVTEKGKDVELRCDPISGHTALYWYRQSLGQGLEFLIYFQGNSAPDKSGLPSDRFSAERTGGSVSTLTIQRTQQEDSAVYLCASSLALVAGGPGNEQFFGPGTRLTVL.

This chain joins TRBV21-1 and TRBJ2-7; no check of the table's D call, TRBD1, against the DNA was made. TRBV21-1 represents a pseudogene. CDR3 size: 18 residues. CDR3 DNA: TGTGCCAGCAGCAAAGAAATCCCAGGGGACGGCCCCGCCTACGAGCAGTACTTC. This codes for CASSKEIPGDGPAYEQYF.

The CDR3 sequence is CASSPRQGDQPQHF. The CDR3 coding sequence is TGTGCCAGCAGCCCCAGACAGGGGGATCAGCCCCAGCATTTT. This chain links TRBV7-8 with TRBJ1-5; 9 bases match TRBD1. Trimming cost V 5 bases and J 5 bases; bases outside gene matches: 4. This CDR3 is 14 amino acids long. Per the germline V gene, CDR1 is SGHVS and CDR2 is FQNEAQ.

The genes are TRBV19 and TRBJ1-2, with D unclear. V lost 4 bases to trimming and J lost 7 bases, with 25 bases between them. This CDR3 comprises 17 residues. Germline V CDR1 and CDR2: LNHDA, SQIVND (reference sequence). CDR3 residues: CASSNRRFSQRDFGYTF. CDR3 bases: TGTGCCAGTAGTAACAGACGTTTTAGTCAGCGTGATTTTGGCTACACCTTC.

About this clone: Because it lacks the conserved phenylalanine or tryptophan at the end, this CDR3 is likely a read error. It is unclear where the CDR3 begins or ends on the DNA, so no DNA is shown, and the CDR3 is as TCRdb lists it. The chain has TRBV18 and TRBJ1-2; TRBD1 reflects the table's D call only, with no check against the DNA. In germline, CDR1 is KGHSH, CDR2 LQKENI. Counting both end residues, the CDR3 totals 14 amino acids. This CDR3 reads CASSPTGGGYGHTL.

This clone was observed a single time. The junction does not match germline at one end; this may be a read error. The chain employs TRBV19 and TRBJ1-1, with D perhaps matching TRBD1 (6 bases). Germline CDR1 and CDR2: LNHDA and SQIVND (reference sequence). The CDR3 is made up of 13 amino acids. For the CDR3, the DNA is TGTGCCAGTAGTAGGTACAGGGCCCCTGATGCTTTCTTT. Translation: CASSRYRAPDAFF.

The chain carries TRBV29-1 and TRBJ2-3, with 15 bases matching TRBD2. From germline, CDR1 is SQVTM and CDR2 ANQGSEA. The V gene end was trimmed by 6 bases and the J gene end by 5 bases; junction bases not matched to a gene: 6. The CDR3 is 15 amino acids. CDR3 residues: CSVIPGLAGGDTQYF. The CDR3 DNA reads TGCAGCGTCATACCGGGACTAGCGGGAGGAGATACGCAGTATTTT.

The chain uses TRBV7-3 and TRBJ1-1; 8 bases are shared with TRBD1. V gave up 5 bases and J gave up 7 bases; unmatched junction bases: 12. Germline V gene lookup returns CDR1 SGHTA and CDR2 FQGTGA. The CDR3 is 15 residues long. The DNA for the CDR3 is TGTGCCAGCAGCACATTACAGGGGGGATCCTTTGAAGCTTTCTTT. Residues: CASSTLQGGSFEAFF.

V gene TRBV5-1 combines with J gene TRBJ2-2, with D uncertain. CDR3 size: 15 residues. The V gene lost 6 bases and the J gene lost 3 bases, with 15 bases spanning the gap. The germline V gene has CDR1 SGHRS and CDR2 YFSETQ. The CDR3 nucleotides read TGCGCCAGCAACATTGACTTCAGCGACACCGGGGAGCTGTTTTTT. This encodes CASNIDFSDTGELFF.

This rearrangement joins TRBV12-5 to TRBJ2-1; TRBD1 agrees at 12 bases. CDR3 length equals 17 residues. J gave up 7 bases and V 2 bases, and 9 bases lay outside the gene matches. CDR1 is LGHNT and CDR2 is FRNRAP in the germline V gene. The DNA for the CDR3 is TGTGCTAGTGGTTTGATCTTGGGACAGGGGGCAGGGAATGAGCAGTTCTTC. Translation gives CASGLILGQGAGNEQFF.

This clone was picked up a small number of times. This chain joins TRBV5-1 and TRBJ2-1; 15 nucleotides agree with TRBD2. The CDR3 length is 17 residues. The germline V gene has CDR1 SGHRS and CDR2 YFSETQ. V lost 3 bases and J lost 8; bases outside the gene matches: 9. CDR3 protein: CASSSQMGLAGGHEQFF. The CDR3 nucleotides are TGCGCCAGCAGCTCCCAAATGGGACTAGCGGGAGGCCATGAGCAGTTCTTC.

Points on this clone: The identical CDR3 is also encoded by other nucleotide sequences in the sample. This chain joins TRBV7-8 and TRBJ1-5; no reliable D call. This CDR3 spans 14 amino acids. V was trimmed by 0 bases and J by 4 bases, leaving 7 bases between them. Germline CDR1 is SGHVS and CDR2 is FQNEAQ. The CDR3 DNA is TGTGCCAGCAGCTTAGCGTCCGGTAATCAGCCCCAGCATTTT. Its translation: CASSLASGNQPQHF.

The chain combines TRBV19 with TRBJ1-3; no firm D call. This CDR3 is 16 amino acids long. Between the trimmed V and J ends, which lost 9 bases and 2 bases, there was a span of 20 bases. The germline V gene encodes CDR1 LNHDA and CDR2 SQIVND (reference sequence). CDR3 amino acids: CASLGSYLRTGNTIYF. The CDR3 region has the DNA TGTGCCAGCCTCGGGTCATATTTACGGACTGGAAACACCATATATTTT.

V usage is TRBV18 and J usage is TRBJ2-3, with D unclear. This CDR3 comprises 15 residues. Germline V lookup: CDR1 KGHSH, CDR2 LQKENI. Trimming removed 2 bases at V and 2 bases at J, with 11 bases between. CDR3 sequence (DNA): TGTGCCAGCTCACCAGGTTCACCCCCCACAGATACGCAGTATTTT. Its protein is CASSPGSPPTDTQYF.

The chain carries TRBV6-5 and TRBJ2-2; a possible D gene is TRBD1 (5 bases). Trimming removed 0 bases from V and 6 bases from J, with 14 bases in between. Germline V gene sequence: CDR1 MNHEY, CDR2 SVGAGI. The CDR3 runs 16 residues. The CDR3: CASSYSADRNAGELFF. The CDR3 coding sequence is TGTGCCAGCAGTTACTCGGCCGACAGAAACGCCGGGGAGCTGTTTTTT.

This chain joins TRBV5-8 and TRBJ2-5; D is unresolved. The CDR3 is made up of 13 amino acids. The germline CDR1 and CDR2 sequences are SGHTS and YDEGEE. Trimming shortened V by 3 bases and J by 5 bases, and 11 bases separated the two germline ends. The CDR3 spells CASSSLLGETQYF. CDR3 bases: TGTGCCAGCAGCTCCTTGCTGGGGGAGACCCAGTACTTC.

This clone turned up a few times. This rearrangement joins TRBV30 to TRBJ2-5, with 10 nucleotides matching TRBD2. The CDR3 runs to 16 residues. Germline values: CDR1 GTSNPN, CDR2 SVGIG (reference sequence). Trimming at V came to 2 bases and at J to 5 bases, leaving 11 bases not matched to a gene. CDR3 DNA sequence: TGTGCCTGGAGTAGCGGAGTAGCGGGAGGAGGGGAGACCCAGTACTTC. The encoded protein is CAWSSGVAGGGETQYF.

The chain uses TRBV25-1 and TRBJ2-5; TRBD2 matches at 9 bases. V trimming: 4 bases; J trimming: 4 bases; junction bases outside the gene matches: 4. Germline loops: CDR1 MGHDK, CDR2 SYGVNS. The length of the CDR3 is 14 residues. In nucleotides, the CDR3 is TGTGCCAGCAGTGCATCGACTAGCGGAGAGACCCAGTACTTC. This gives the protein CASSASTSGETQYF.

This clone was recorded only once. The gene calls are TRBV6-1 and TRBJ1-1; perhaps TRBD1 as D (5 bases). Germline V CDR1 and CDR2: MNHNS, SASEGT. The V gene lost 2 bases and the J gene lost 9 bases, with 16 bases spanning the gap. The CDR3 extends over 14 amino acids. The CDR3 DNA is TGTGCCAGCAGTGAATTTTCTAACAGGTTCCAAGCTTTCTTT. Protein: CASSEFSNRFQAFF.

Details on this clone: The sample contains more than one DNA sequence encoding this CDR3. The CDR3 here is CASSKGVGYEQYF. CDR3 DNA: TGTGCCAGTAGTAAGGGAGTCGGCTACGAGCAGTACTTC. The chain couples TRBV19 to TRBJ2-7; weak D call: TRBD2 (5 bases). Germline V CDR1 and CDR2: LNHDA, SQIVND (reference sequence). CDR3 length equals 13 residues. V was cut by 4 bases and J by 3 bases, with 10 bases left in between.

V usage is TRBV11-3 and J usage is TRBJ2-1; 7 positions agree with TRBD1. Per germline, CDR1 SGHNT and CDR2 YENEEA. V lost 3 bases, J lost 11 bases, and 4 bases stayed unmatched. This CDR3 is built from 12 residues. Here the CDR3 reads CASSFLTGQQFF. The CDR3 nucleotides are TGTGCCAGCAGCTTCCTGACAGGGCAGCAGTTCTTC.